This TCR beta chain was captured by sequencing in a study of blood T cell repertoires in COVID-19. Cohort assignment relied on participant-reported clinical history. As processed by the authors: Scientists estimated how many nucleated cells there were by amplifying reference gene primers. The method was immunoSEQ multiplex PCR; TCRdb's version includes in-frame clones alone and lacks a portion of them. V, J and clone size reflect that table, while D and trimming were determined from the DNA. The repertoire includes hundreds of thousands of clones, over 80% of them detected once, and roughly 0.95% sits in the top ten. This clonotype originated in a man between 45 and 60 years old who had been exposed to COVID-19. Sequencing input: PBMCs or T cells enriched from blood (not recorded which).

The CDR3 DNA is TGTGCCAGCAGCGTTTATCCGGGGGGCACCATATATTTT. Its protein is CASSVYPGGTIYF. V and J are TRBV9 and TRBJ1-3, with D perhaps matching TRBD1 (5 bases). The V gene lost 2 bases and the J gene lost 9 bases, with 12 bases spanning the gap. The CDR3 contains 13 residues. In germline, CDR1 is SGDLS, CDR2 YYNGEE.